Listed here are 18 T cell receptor beta chains from one sample, sequenced in a study of blood T cell repertoires in COVID-19. The assay was immunoSEQ multiplex PCR, and TCRdb's table has in-frame clones only and misses some. The table shows roughly 250,000 clones, with under 95% occurring only once. Sequenced material: PBMCs or T cells enriched from blood (not recorded which). The receptors derive from a woman between 18 and 30 years old who had recovered from COVID-19.

The chain is built from TRBV3-1 (or the pseudogene TRBV3-2) and TRBJ1-1; a possible D gene is TRBD1 (5 bases). Germline V gene lookup returns CDR1 LGHDT and CDR2 YNNKEL (reference sequence). This CDR3 is 14 amino acids long. Trimming stripped 6 bases from V and 0 bases from J, with 11 bases between. CDR3 nucleotides: TGTGCCAGCAGGGACGGGGGACTGAACACTGAAGCTTTCTTT. Translated: CASRDGGLNTEAFF.

The chain combines TRBV9 with TRBJ1-1; D perhaps matches TRBD1 (6 bases). The CDR3 runs to 14 residues. Germline CDR1 SGDLS, CDR2 YYNGEE. V lost 4 bases to trimming and J lost 1 base, with 11 bases between them. The CDR3 sequence: CASSQQGGNTEAFF. DNA of the CDR3: TGTGCCAGCAGCCAACAGGGCGGGAACACTGAAGCTTTCTTT.

This chain connects TRBV28 to TRBJ1-4, with TRBD1 matching over 12 bases. With 6 bases clipped from V and 5 bases from J, the junction kept 13 bases outside the gene matches. The CDR3 is made up of 18 amino acids. CDR1 and CDR2 from the germline V gene are MDHEN and SYDVKM. As DNA, the CDR3 is TGTGCCAGCAGCATCCCCTTGGGGACAGGGGGCGGGAATGAAAAACTGTTTTTT. Encoded protein: CASSIPLGTGGGNEKLFF. Full variable domain (missing parts from reference TRBV28 and TRBJ1-4): DVKVTQSSRYLVKRTGEKVFLECVQDMDHENMFWYRQDPGLGLRLIYFSYDVKMKEKGDIPEGYSVSREKKERFSLILESASTNQTSMYLCASSIPLGTGGGNEKLFFGSGTQLSVL.

This clone has only a few counts. The genes are TRBV5-4 and TRBJ1-2, with TRBD1 as a possible D gene (5 bases). Germline V CDR1 and CDR2: SGHNT, YYREEE (reference sequence). V was shortened by 0 bases and J by 4 bases, with 13 bases between the two germline ends. CDR3 size: 15 residues. For the CDR3, the DNA is TGTGCCAGCAGCTTGGACCCGGGAGGGGTCTATGGCTACACCTTC. Translated: CASSLDPGGVYGYTF. The variable domain in full, completed from reference TRBV5-4 and TRBJ1-2, reads ETGVTQSPTHLIKTRGQQVTLRCSSQSGHNTVSWYQQALGQGPQFIFQYYREEENGRGNFPPRFSGLQFPNYSSELNVNALELDDSALYLCASSLDPGGVYGYTFGSGTRLTVV.

The chain has TRBV7-8 and TRBJ2-1; TRBD1 matches at 7 bases. The J segment lost 7 bases and the V segment lost 5 bases, leaving 8 bases of the junction unmatched. CDR3 size: 14 residues. In germline, CDR1 is SGHVS, CDR2 FQNEAQ. The CDR3 coding sequence is TGTGCCAGCAGCCGGGACAGTCGTAGGAATGAGCAGTTCTTC. It is translated as CASSRDSRRNEQFF.

The chain joins TRBV9 to TRBJ1-3, with D tentatively TRBD1 (5 bases). Germline CDR1 is SGDLS and CDR2 is YYNGEE. The CDR3 extends over 17 amino acids. V lost 4 bases to trimming and J lost 2 bases, with 19 bases between them. The CDR3 spells CASSPDKSRVTGNTIYF. The CDR3 bases are TGTGCCAGCAGCCCCGATAAGTCCAGGGTAACTGGAAACACCATATATTTT.

The rearrangement links TRBV7-2 to TRBJ1-1, with TRBD1 matching over 7 bases. This CDR3 has 14 residues. The V and J ends lost 2 bases and 5 bases, in that order; junction bases with no gene match: 5. CDR1 and CDR2 (germline): SGHTA, FQGNSA. The CDR3 protein is CASSLFGQVTEAFF. CDR3 bases: TGTGCCAGCAGCTTATTTGGACAGGTTACTGAAGCTTTCTTT.

CDR3 loop: CASSSPQGGRYGYTF. CDR3 in DNA: TGTGCCAGCAGTTCACCTCAGGGAGGTCGCTATGGCTACACCTTC. The rearrangement joins TRBV28 to TRBJ1-2, with a tentative D call TRBD1 (5 bases). CDR1 and CDR2 from the germline V gene are MDHEN and SYDVKM. V lost 4 bases and J lost 4, with 16 bases in between. This CDR3 spans 15 amino acids.

This rearrangement joins TRBV2 to TRBJ2-7; D perhaps matches TRBD1 (6 bases). CDR1 SNHLY and CDR2 FYNNEI come from the germline V gene. Trimming shortened V by 4 bases and J by 3 bases, and 19 bases separated the two germline ends. CDR3 length equals 16 residues. CDR3 in DNA: TGTGCCAGCAGTGTTGGTTTGAGGGCAGGGGACTACGAGCAGTACTTC. Translating it yields CASSVGLRAGDYEQYF.

The CDR3 reads CASGSRSREAGELFF. The CDR3 DNA follows: TGTGCCAGCGGTTCAAGGTCCAGGGAGGCCGGGGAGCTGTTTTTT. The rearrangement uses TRBV6-5 and TRBJ2-2; D might be TRBD2 (6 bases). The CDR3 loop spans 15 amino acids. Deletions cut 8 bases from V and 6 bases from J, with 19 bases between. Germline V lookup: CDR1 MNHEY, CDR2 SVGAGI.

The J gene is TRBJ1-5, the V gene TRBV5-8; D is uncertain. Trimming shortened V by 0 bases and J by 3 bases, and 16 bases separated the two germline ends. CDR1 and CDR2 from the germline V gene are SGHTS and YDEGEE. There are 17 residues in the CDR3. Written as DNA, the CDR3 is TGTGCCAGCAGCTTGGCCAGGCGAGCCATCGACAATCAGCCCCAGCATTTT. Encoded protein: CASSLARRAIDNQPQHF.

The chain has TRBV27 and TRBJ1-5, with D perhaps TRBD1 (5 bases). Between the trimmed V and J ends, which lost 5 bases and 5 bases, there was a span of 10 bases. The germline V gene encodes CDR1 MNHEY and CDR2 SMNVEV (reference sequence). The length of the CDR3 is 13 residues. The CDR3 loop is CASSLGGYQPQHF. CDR3 DNA sequence: TGTGCCAGCAGTCTCGGGGGGTATCAGCCCCAGCATTTT.

The V call is TRBV7-9, the J call TRBJ2-5, with 9 bases aligning to TRBD1. After removal of 3 bases from V and 5 bases from J, the junction contained 7 bases not matched to a gene. Germline V gene lookup returns CDR1 SEHNR and CDR2 FQNEAQ (reference sequence). This CDR3 is built from 15 residues. For the CDR3, the DNA is TGTGCCAGCAGCTTCCGGGACAGGGAACGGGAGACCCAGTACTTC. Its translation is CASSFRDRERETQYF. The full variable domain, completed using reference TRBV7-9 and TRBJ2-5, is DTGVSQNPRHKITKRGQNVTFRCDPISEHNRLYWYRQTLGQGPEFLTYFQNEAQLEKSRLLSDRFSAERPKGSFSTLEIQRTEQGDSAMYLCASSFRDRERETQYFGPGTRLLVL.

The chain couples TRBV9 to TRBJ2-5; tentative D call: TRBD2 (6 bases). The germline gives CDR1 SGDLS, CDR2 YYNGEE. Trimming removed 4 bases from V and 1 base from J, with 11 bases in between. The CDR3 sequence is 14 residues long. Here the CDR3 DNA reads TGTGCCAGCAGCCCCTCGGGGGTCCAAGAGACCCAGTACTTC. It translates to CASSPSGVQETQYF. Full variable domain (remainder filled in from reference TRBV9 and TRBJ2-5): DSGVTQTPKHLITATGQRVTLRCSPRSGDLSVYWYQQSLDQGLQFLIQYYNGEERAKGNILERFSAQQFPDLHSELNLSSLELGDSALYFCASSPSGVQETQYFGPGTRLLVL.

The CDR3, as DNA: TGTGCCAGCTCACCCCTGGCGACAGGGGGAACTGAAGCTTTCTTT. It codes for CASSPLATGGTEAFF. This chain links TRBV18 with TRBJ1-1; TRBD1 matches at 9 bases. CDR3 length: 15 residues. Germline V gene sequence: CDR1 KGHSH, CDR2 LQKENI. V lost 3 bases, J lost 5 bases, and 7 bases stayed unmatched. The whole variable domain, remainder taken from reference TRBV18 and TRBJ1-1, is NAGVMQNPRHLVRRRGQEARLRCSPMKGHSHVYWYRQLPEEGLKFMVYLQKENIIDESGMPKERFSAEFPKEGPSILRIQQVVRGDSAAYFCASSPLATGGTEAFFGQGTRLTVV.

V and J are TRBV28 and TRBJ2-5; D perhaps matches TRBD1 (5 bases). The CDR3 has 13 residues. Germline loops: CDR1 MDHEN, CDR2 SYDVKM. The V end lost 7 bases, the J end lost 2 bases, and 11 bases lay between the germline ends. The CDR3 loop is CASTGQDQETQYF. In nucleotides, the CDR3 is TGTGCCAGCACCGGACAAGATCAAGAGACCCAGTACTTC.

The gene calls are TRBV5-1 and TRBJ1-5; no definite D call. The CDR3 has 14 amino acids. Germline V gives CDR1 SGHRS, CDR2 YFSETQ. Trimming left V 0 bases short and J 2 bases short, with 6 bases between. The CDR3 region has the DNA TGCGCCAGCAGCTTGGGGGCAGGCAATCAGCCCCAGCATTTT. Residues: CASSLGAGNQPQHF.

The V and J genes are TRBV3-1 (or the pseudogene TRBV3-2) and TRBJ2-1, with 10 bases identical to TRBD1. The V and J ends lost 5 bases and 5 bases, in that order; junction bases with no gene match: 6. Germline loops: CDR1 LGHDT, CDR2 YNNKEL (reference sequence). There are 15 residues in the CDR3. The CDR3 sequence: CASSKAGQGHNEQFF. CDR3 coding DNA: TGTGCCAGCAGCAAAGCGGGACAGGGGCACAATGAGCAGTTCTTC.